What follows are 16 T cell receptor beta chains derived from one specimen sequenced in a study of blood T cell repertoires in COVID-19. TCRdb's table, derived via immunoSEQ multiplex PCR, lists solely in-frame clones and lacks some. The table has about 160,000 clones, around 84% seen once. The specimen was peripheral blood. These receptors were taken from an elderly woman with acute or convalescent COVID-19.

The chain uses TRBV5-4 and TRBJ1-6; D gene ambiguous. The V end lost 8 bases, the J end lost 5 bases, and 20 bases lay between the germline ends. The CDR3 totals 16 residues. Per the germline V gene, CDR1 is SGHNT and CDR2 is YYREEE (reference sequence). The CDR3 reads CASQASKSHNNSPLHF. The CDR3 nucleotides are TGTGCCAGTCAGGCCTCTAAGTCGCACAATAATTCACCCCTCCACTTT.

The rearrangement links TRBV5-4 to TRBJ2-1; D unclear. Trimming pared 0 bases from V and 8 bases from J, leaving 9 bases between. The CDR3 length is 13 residues. Germline CDR1 and CDR2: SGHNT and YYREEE (reference sequence). The CDR3 nucleotides read TGTGCCAGCAGCTTGGGAGGCAGTGATGAGCAGTTCTTC. This translates into CASSLGGSDEQFF.

This clone was recorded once. The V call is TRBV7-2, the J call TRBJ2-1; perhaps TRBD2 as D (6 bases). Trimming took off 5 bases at V and 3 bases at J, with 17 bases between the two ends. CDR3 size: 16 residues. In germline, CDR1 is SGHTA, CDR2 FQGNSA. CDR3 loop: CASSNPAGRYYNEQFF. The CDR3 DNA is TGTGCCAGCAGCAACCCAGCGGGCAGATACTACAATGAGCAGTTCTTC.

The rearrangement joins TRBV5-1 to TRBJ2-7, with 8 bases fitting TRBD2. Losses at the gene ends were 6 bases for V and 0 bases for J; bases not matched to a gene: 8. The CDR3 loop spans 15 amino acids. Germline loops: CDR1 SGHRS, CDR2 YFSETQ. The CDR3 protein is CASTPGGVFSYEQYF. For the CDR3, the DNA is TGCGCCAGCACCCCGGGAGGGGTCTTCTCCTACGAGCAGTACTTC.

This chain uses TRBV14 with TRBJ2-3, with TRBD1 identical over 7 bases. The V gene's germline CDR1 is SGHDN and CDR2 FVKESK. The CDR3 has 15 amino acids. The V gene end was trimmed by 8 bases and the J gene end by 2 bases; junction bases not matched to a gene: 10. Written as DNA, the CDR3 is TGTGCCAGCTCTGTACAGGGGCCTATCACAGATACGCAGTATTTT. Translating gives CASSVQGPITDTQYF.

This sequence joins TRBV24-1 and TRBJ1-1; no clear D gene. Germline values: CDR1 KGHDR, CDR2 SFDVKD. This CDR3 has 13 residues. The germline V and J ends were trimmed by 3 bases and 6 bases, with 10 bases remaining between them. The CDR3 sequence: CATSDANSPEAFF. Written as DNA, the CDR3 is TGTGCCACCAGTGATGCCAACTCCCCTGAAGCTTTCTTT.

This chain uses TRBV5-6 with TRBJ2-5, with 8 positions matching TRBD2. Germline CDR1 is SGHDT and CDR2 is YYEEEE. Trimming removed 3 bases from V and 3 bases from J; junction bases left unmatched: 7. The CDR3 is 15 residues long. The CDR3 loop reads CASSSNGGAEETQYF. The DNA for the CDR3 is TGTGCCAGCAGCTCTAACGGGGGGGCAGAAGAGACCCAGTACTTC.

This chain joins TRBV7-3 and TRBJ2-3; 8 bases align to TRBD2. The CDR3 has 15 amino acids. Germline trimming cut 1 base from V and 0 bases from J; bases unmatched to any gene: 0. Looked up from germline, CDR1 is SGHTA and CDR2 is FQGTGA. CDR3 residues: CASSLIAGSTDTQYF. CDR3 coding DNA: TGTGCCAGCAGCTTAATAGCGGGGAGCACAGATACGCAGTATTTT. Combining the CDR3 with reference TRBV7-3 and TRBJ2-3 gives the whole variable domain GAGVSQTPSNKVTEKGKYVELRCDPISGHTALYWYRQSLGQGPEFLIYFQGTGAADDSGLPNDRFFAVRPEGSVSTLKIQRTERGDSAVYLCASSLIAGSTDTQYFGPGTRLTVL.

The chain recombines TRBV2 with TRBJ2-3; D is perhaps TRBD2 (6 bases). Germline V lookup: CDR1 SNHLY, CDR2 FYNNEI. V was trimmed by 4 bases and J by 6 bases, leaving 14 bases between them. The CDR3 has 14 residues. CDR3 nucleotide sequence: TGTGCCAGCAGTGTGATCGGCGGGACCGATACGCAGTATTTT. It specifies CASSVIGGTDTQYF.

About this clone itself: At the DNA level, this CDR3 is encoded by other sequences in the same sample as well. This chain links TRBV5-1 with TRBJ2-2; no reliable D call. Trimming removed 4 bases at V and 8 bases at J, with 24 bases between. The CDR3 runs to 17 residues. The V gene's germline CDR1 is SGHRS and CDR2 YFSETQ. The CDR3 reads CASSLLPQSLGTGELFF. CDR3 bases: TGCGCCAGCAGCCTCCTCCCACAGAGCTTGGGCACTGGGGAGCTGTTTTTT.

This chain's CDR3 is CASSSGGGATYNEQFF. The CDR3 coding sequence is TGTGCCAGCAGCTCCGGCGGGGGGGCCACCTACAATGAGCAGTTCTTC. The genes are TRBV11-2 and TRBJ2-1; 9 bases are shared with TRBD2. CDR3 size: 16 residues. The germline gives CDR1 SGHAT, CDR2 FQNNGV. V was pared by 4 bases and J by 2 bases, with 6 bases of the junction left unmatched. The whole variable domain, remainder taken from reference TRBV11-2 and TRBJ2-1, is EAGVAQSPRYKIIEKRQSVAFWCNPISGHATLYWYQQILGQGPKLLIQFQNNGVVDDSQLPKDRFSAERLKGVDSTLKIQPAKLEDSAVYLCASSSGGGATYNEQFFGPGTRLTVL.

The chain employs TRBV4-1 and TRBJ1-2, with 7 bases aligning to TRBD1. The CDR3 sequence is 18 residues long. Germline lookup yields CDR1 MGHRA and CDR2 YSYEKL. The V and J ends lost 1 base and 6 bases, in that order; junction bases with no gene match: 17. The DNA of the CDR3 is TGCGCCAGCAGCCAAGGACAGGGCGCAGGGCGGGTCGGGCATGGCTACACCTTC. Translating it yields CASSQGQGAGRVGHGYTF.

This chain connects TRBV12-5 to TRBJ1-1; D remains ambiguous. The CDR3 loop spans 12 amino acids. Per germline, CDR1 LGHNT and CDR2 FRNRAP. V shed 5 bases and J shed 8 bases, with 12 bases lying between them. In DNA form, the CDR3 reads TGTGCTAGTGGTCCGCCCCTGGCCGAAGCTTTCTTT. Translation gives CASGPPLAEAFF.

The rearrangement joins TRBV10-3 to TRBJ1-1; D is possibly TRBD1 (5 bases). This CDR3 contains 14 residues. The V end lost 6 bases, the J end lost 2 bases, and 13 bases lay between the germline ends. Germline loops: CDR1 ENHRY, CDR2 SYGVKD. The CDR3 DNA reads as TGTGCCATCAGGGGGGGAGGGGTAAACACTGAAGCTTTCTTT. Its translation: CAIRGGGVNTEAFF.

The rearrangement joins TRBV19 to TRBJ1-6; D unresolved. Trimming removed 7 bases from V and 0 bases from J, with 13 bases in between. The CDR3 has 16 residues. Looked up from germline, CDR1 is LNHDA and CDR2 is SQIVND (reference sequence). CDR3 residues: CASTTASSSYNSPLHF. For the CDR3, the DNA is TGTGCCAGTACTACCGCATCGAGCTCCTATAATTCACCCCTCCACTTT.

The V gene is TRBV3-1 (or the pseudogene TRBV3-2), the J gene TRBJ2-7; D unclear. The CDR3 length is 15 residues. Germline loops: CDR1 LGHDT, CDR2 YNNKEL (reference sequence). Deletions cut 2 bases from V and 2 bases from J, with 13 bases between. The DNA for the CDR3 is TGTGCCAGCAGCCAAAATCCTGGAGACCCCTACGAGCAGTACTTC. Its translation is CASSQNPGDPYEQYF.